The source of this TCR beta chain is a study of technical replicates of blood from a few donors. Some clones are missing from TCRdb's copy, which holds only in-frame ones; the method was immunoSEQ multiplex PCR. In the table there are almost 70,000 clones, approximately 90% of which are singletons. J lost 4 bases, V lost 3 bases, and 4 bases had no gene match. CDR1 is SGHTA and CDR2 is FQGNSA in the germline V gene. The CDR3 sequence is 15 residues long. The rearrangement uses TRBV7-2 and TRBJ2-7; TRBD1 matches at 12 bases. Sequenced material: PBMCs. The sequence came from a human donor in good health. Some clones in this sample may be carry-over from other donors' samples. The CDR3 sequence is CASSLGGQGAYEQYF. CDR3 nucleotides: TGTGCCAGCAGCTTGGGGGGACAGGGGGCGTACGAGCAGTACTTC.